This T cell receptor beta chain was identified in a study of brain T cells in children with intractable seizures. Germline CDR1 MGHDK, CDR2 SYGVNS. This CDR3 is built from 17 residues. With 0 bases clipped from V and 5 bases from J, the junction kept 8 bases outside the gene matches. Clones were sequenced by immunoSEQ multiplex PCR, and TCRdb holds only the in-frame ones, with some missing. This table holds 60,000 to 85,000 clones, 85% to 95% found once. The TCR was taken from a boy in the first two years of life with tuberous sclerosis and intractable seizures. The rearrangement uses TRBV25-1 and TRBJ2-5, with 11 bases that match TRBD1. The starting material was peripheral blood, obtained at surgery. The CDR3 bases are TGTGCCAGCAGTGAATATTCGGGGACAGGGGGTGGGGAGACCCAGTACTTC. It specifies CASSEYSGTGGGETQYF.